This TCR beta chain emerged from a study of blood T cell repertoires in COVID-19. The wider study: The study drew acute and convalescent COVID-19 samples from the United States, Italy and Spain. In each case, the material was cDNA or gDNA derived from T cells, B-cell-depleted T cells, or PBMCs.

In the study's own analysis: Reference gene primer amplification yielded estimated nucleated cell counts. Profiling relied on immunoSEQ multiplex PCR, and the TCRdb table lists in-frame clones only, not all of them. The V and J calls and the clone size are those of that table, but D and trimming were determined from the DNA. Of 250,000 or so clones listed, 80% to 85% were seen once; the top ten hold 1.5%. The CDR3 sequence is 15 residues long. Germline CDR1 and CDR2: MDHEN and SYDVKM. V lost 5 bases to trimming and J lost 5 bases, with 19 bases between them. The V call is TRBV28, the J call TRBJ2-7, with D possibly matching TRBD2 (7 bases). This clonotype was obtained from a woman in her 40s who had recovered from COVID-19. The material sequenced was peripheral blood. The CDR3 sequence is CASSPHGGGRNEQYF. The CDR3, as DNA: TGTGCCAGCAGTCCCCATGGGGGGGGGCGGAACGAGCAGTACTTC. Full variable domain (outside the CDR3, taken from reference TRBV28 and TRBJ2-7): DVKVTQSSRYLVKRTGEKVFLECVQDMDHENMFWYRQDPGLGLRLIYFSYDVKMKEKGDIPEGYSVSREKKERFSLILESASTNQTSMYLCASSPHGGGRNEQYFGPGTRLTVT.